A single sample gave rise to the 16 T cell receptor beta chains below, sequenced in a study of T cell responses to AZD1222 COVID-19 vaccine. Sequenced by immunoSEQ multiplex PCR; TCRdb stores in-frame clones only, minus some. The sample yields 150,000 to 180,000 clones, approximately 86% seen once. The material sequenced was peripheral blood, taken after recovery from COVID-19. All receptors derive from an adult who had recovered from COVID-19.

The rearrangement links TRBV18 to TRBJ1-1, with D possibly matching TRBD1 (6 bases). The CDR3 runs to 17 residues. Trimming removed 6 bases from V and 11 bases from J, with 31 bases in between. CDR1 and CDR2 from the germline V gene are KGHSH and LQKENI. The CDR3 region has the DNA TGTGCCAGCTCCGTCGGGGGACAAGCTTATCGATGGGGTGGGGCTTTCTTT. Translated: CASSVGGQAYRWGGAFF.

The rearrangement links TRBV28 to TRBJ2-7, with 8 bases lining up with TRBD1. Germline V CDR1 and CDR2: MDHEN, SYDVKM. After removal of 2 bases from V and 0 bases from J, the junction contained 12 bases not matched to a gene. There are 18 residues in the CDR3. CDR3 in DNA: TGTGCCAGCAGTTTACCCCTGGGGACAGGACCCCGCTCCTACGAGCAGTACTTC. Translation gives CASSLPLGTGPRSYEQYF.

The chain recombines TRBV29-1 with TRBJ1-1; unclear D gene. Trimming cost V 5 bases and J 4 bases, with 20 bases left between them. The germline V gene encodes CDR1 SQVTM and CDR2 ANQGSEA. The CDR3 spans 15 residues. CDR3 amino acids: CSVRGREVFGTEAFF. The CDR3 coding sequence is TGCAGCGTTAGAGGGAGAGAGGTTTTTGGCACTGAAGCTTTCTTT.

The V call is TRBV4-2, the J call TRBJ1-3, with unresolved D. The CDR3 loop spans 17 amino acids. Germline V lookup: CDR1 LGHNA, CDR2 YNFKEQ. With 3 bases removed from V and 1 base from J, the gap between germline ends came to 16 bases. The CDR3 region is CASSHPNKPTSGNTIYF. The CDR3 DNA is TGTGCCAGCAGCCACCCCAACAAGCCTACGTCTGGAAACACCATATATTTT.

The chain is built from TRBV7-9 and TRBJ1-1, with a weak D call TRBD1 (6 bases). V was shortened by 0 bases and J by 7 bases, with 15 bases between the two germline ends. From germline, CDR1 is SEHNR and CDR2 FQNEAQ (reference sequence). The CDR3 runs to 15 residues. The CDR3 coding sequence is TGTGCCAGCAGCTTAGCGGAGACAGGACGATTTGAAGCTTTCTTT. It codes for CASSLAETGRFEAFF.

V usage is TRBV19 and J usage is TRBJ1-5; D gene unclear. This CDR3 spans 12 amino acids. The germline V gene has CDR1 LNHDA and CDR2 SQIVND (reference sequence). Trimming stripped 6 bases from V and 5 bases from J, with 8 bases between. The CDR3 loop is CASRRFDQPQHF. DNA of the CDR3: TGTGCCAGTAGGCGTTTCGATCAGCCCCAGCATTTT.

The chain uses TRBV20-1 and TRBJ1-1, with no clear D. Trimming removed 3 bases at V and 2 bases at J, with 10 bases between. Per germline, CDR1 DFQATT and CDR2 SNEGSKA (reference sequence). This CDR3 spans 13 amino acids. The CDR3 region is CSASGQANTEAFF. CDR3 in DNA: TGCAGTGCTAGTGGGCAGGCTAACACTGAAGCTTTCTTT.

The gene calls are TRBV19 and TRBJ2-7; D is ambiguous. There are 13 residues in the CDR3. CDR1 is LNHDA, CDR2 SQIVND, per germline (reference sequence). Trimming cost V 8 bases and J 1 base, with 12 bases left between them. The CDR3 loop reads CASRHPASYEQYF. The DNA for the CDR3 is TGTGCCAGTCGACACCCTGCGTCCTACGAGCAGTACTTC.

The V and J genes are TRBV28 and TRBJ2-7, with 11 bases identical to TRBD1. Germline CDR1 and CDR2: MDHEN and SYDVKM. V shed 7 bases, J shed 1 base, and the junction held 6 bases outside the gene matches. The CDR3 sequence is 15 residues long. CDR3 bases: TGTGCCAGCATCTCCGGACAGGGGGCTTCCTACGAGCAGTACTTC. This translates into CASISGQGASYEQYF.

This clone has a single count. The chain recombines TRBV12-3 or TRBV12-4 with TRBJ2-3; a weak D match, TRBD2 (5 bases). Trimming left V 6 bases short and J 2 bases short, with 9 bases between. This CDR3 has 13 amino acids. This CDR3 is CASRKLVTDTQYF. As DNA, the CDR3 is TGTGCCAGCAGGAAACTAGTCACAGATACGCAGTATTTT.

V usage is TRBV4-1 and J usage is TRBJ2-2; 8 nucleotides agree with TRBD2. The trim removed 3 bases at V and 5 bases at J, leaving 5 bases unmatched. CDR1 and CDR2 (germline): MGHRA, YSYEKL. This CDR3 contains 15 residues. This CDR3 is CASSHPGGGTGELFF. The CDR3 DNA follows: TGCGCCAGCAGCCATCCCGGGGGGGGGACCGGGGAGCTGTTTTTT.

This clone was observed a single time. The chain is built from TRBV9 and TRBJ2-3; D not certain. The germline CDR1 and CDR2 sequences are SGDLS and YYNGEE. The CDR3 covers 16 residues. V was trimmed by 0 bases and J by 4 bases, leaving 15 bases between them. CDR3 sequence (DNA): TGTGCCAGCAGCGTAGAAATCACTCCTGGGGCAGATACGCAGTATTTT. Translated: CASSVEITPGADTQYF.

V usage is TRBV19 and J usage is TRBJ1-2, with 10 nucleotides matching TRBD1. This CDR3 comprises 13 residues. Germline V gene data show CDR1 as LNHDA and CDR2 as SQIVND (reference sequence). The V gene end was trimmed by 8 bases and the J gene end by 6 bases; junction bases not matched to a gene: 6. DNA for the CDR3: TGTGCCAGTGAGGGGACAGGGGCTAATGGCTACACCTTC. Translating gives CASEGTGANGYTF. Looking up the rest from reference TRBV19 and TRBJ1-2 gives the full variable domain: DGGITQSPKYLFRKEGQNVTLSCEQNLNHDAMYWYRQDPGQGLRLIYYSQIVNDFQKGDIAEGYSVSREKKESFPLTVTSAQKNPTAFYLCASEGTGANGYTFGSGTRLTVV.

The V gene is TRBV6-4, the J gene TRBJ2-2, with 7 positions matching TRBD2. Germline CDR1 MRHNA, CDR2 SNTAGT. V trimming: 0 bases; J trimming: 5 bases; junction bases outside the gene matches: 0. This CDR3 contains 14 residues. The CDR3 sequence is CASSDSGGTGELFF. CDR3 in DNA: TGTGCCAGCAGTGACTCGGGGGGGACCGGGGAGCTGTTTTTT.

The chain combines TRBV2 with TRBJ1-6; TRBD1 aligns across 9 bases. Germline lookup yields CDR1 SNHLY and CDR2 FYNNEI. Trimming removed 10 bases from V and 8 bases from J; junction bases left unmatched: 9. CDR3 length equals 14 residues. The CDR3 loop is CAIQGAGAHSPLHF. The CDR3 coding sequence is TGTGCCATACAGGGGGCTGGGGCCCATTCACCCCTCCACTTT.

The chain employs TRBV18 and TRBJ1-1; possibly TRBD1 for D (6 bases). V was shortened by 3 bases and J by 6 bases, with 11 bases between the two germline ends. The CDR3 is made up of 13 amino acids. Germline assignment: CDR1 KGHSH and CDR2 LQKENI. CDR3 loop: CASSPSQGAEAFF. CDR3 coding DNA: TGTGCCAGCTCACCGTCACAGGGCGCTGAAGCTTTCTTT.